Below are 10 T cell receptor beta chains sequenced from a single sample in a study of graft-versus-host responses after intestinal transplantation. No antigens are known for them. Sequenced by immunoSEQ multiplex PCR; TCRdb stores in-frame clones only, minus some. Of roughly 90,000 clones in the sample, approximately 90% are singletons; the top ten hold approximately 0.32%. This specimen consisted of unstimulated CD4+ T cells sorted from spleen or lymph node cells, obtained before transplant. The receptors here all came from a human donor who was the organ donor for an intestinal transplant.

The chain joins TRBV19 to TRBJ1-5, with 8 nucleotides matching TRBD1. The CDR3 runs 16 residues. Germline lookup yields CDR1 LNHDA and CDR2 SQIVND (reference sequence). V dropped 5 bases and J dropped 5; count of bases not matched to a gene: 11. The CDR3: CASSARQGRTDQPQHF. CDR3 nucleotides: TGTGCCAGTAGTGCCCGACAGGGGAGGACGGATCAGCCCCAGCATTTT.

The table lists this clone with a count of one. The chain joins TRBV30 to TRBJ1-1; D is unclear. Germline CDR1 reads GTSNPN; CDR2 reads SVGIG (reference sequence). Between the trimmed V and J ends, which lost 7 bases and 0 bases, there was a span of 15 bases. The CDR3 totals 14 residues. The CDR3 DNA follows: TGTGCCTCCAGTGCGGGCCTAATGAACACTGAAGCTTTCTTT. It is translated as CASSAGLMNTEAFF.

V is TRBV5-1 and J is TRBJ1-3; 12 bases align to TRBD1. The CDR3 totals 17 residues. J was trimmed by 2 bases and V by 3 bases; bases with no gene match: 6. Looked up from germline, CDR1 is SGHRS and CDR2 is YFSETQ. The CDR3 here is CASSSTRDRGPGNTIYF. The DNA of the CDR3 is TGCGCCAGCAGCTCAACCCGGGACAGGGGGCCTGGAAACACCATATATTTT.

The rearrangement joins TRBV13 to TRBJ1-5; 10 nucleotides match TRBD1. The CDR3 has 17 amino acids. With 5 bases clipped from V and 2 bases from J, the junction kept 9 bases outside the gene matches. Germline-derived CDR1 and CDR2 are PRHDT and FYEKMQ (reference sequence). CDR3 DNA: TGTGCCAGCAGCCCATCTGTGACAGGGGGCGGCAATCAGCCCCAGCATTTT. It translates to CASSPSVTGGGNQPQHF.

The rearrangement joins TRBV28 to TRBJ2-2; 9 nucleotides agree with TRBD2. With V trimmed by 3 bases and J by 2 bases, 4 bases remained unmatched. Germline V gene sequence: CDR1 MDHEN, CDR2 SYDVKM. The CDR3 consists of 16 residues. The CDR3 loop is CASSLASGINTGELFF. The CDR3 nucleotides are TGTGCCAGCAGTTTGGCTAGCGGGATAAACACCGGGGAGCTGTTTTTT.

J is TRBJ1-1 and V is TRBV6-4, with D uncertain. The CDR3 contains 14 residues. The germline V and J ends were trimmed by 7 bases and 1 base, with 13 bases remaining between them. Germline assignment: CDR1 MRHNA and CDR2 SNTAGT. The CDR3 nucleotides are TGTGCCAGCACTTACGGGTTGGAGAACACTGAAGCTTTCTTT. This gives the protein CASTYGLENTEAFF.

The rearrangement uses TRBV10-1 and TRBJ2-2, with D unclear. There are 15 residues in the CDR3. Germline assignment: CDR1 WNHNN and CDR2 SYGVQD (reference sequence). V lost 10 bases to trimming and J lost 2 bases, with 17 bases between them. CDR3: CATFTLTSNTGELFF. The DNA for the CDR3 is TGCGCCACCTTTACGTTGACTTCAAACACCGGGGAGCTGTTTTTT.

The chain combines TRBV11-2 with TRBJ2-4; TRBD2 aligns across 10 bases. CDR3 length: 17 residues. From germline, CDR1 is SGHAT and CDR2 FQNNGV. The junction had 10 bases not matched to a gene; V was cut back by 5 bases and J by 3 bases. CDR3 sequence (DNA): TGTGCCAGCAGCCCATATAGCGGGAGGTGGGGCAAAAACATTCAGTACTTC. Translation: CASSPYSGRWGKNIQYF.

The V gene is TRBV7-6, the J gene TRBJ2-7, with 10 positions matching TRBD2. The trim removed 5 bases at V and 6 bases at J, leaving 7 bases unmatched. The germline V gene has CDR1 SGHVS and CDR2 FNYEAQ. This CDR3 is 14 amino acids long. The CDR3 spells CASSASGRGTEQYF. CDR3 nucleotides: TGTGCCAGCAGCGCCAGCGGGAGGGGAACCGAGCAGTACTTC. The full variable domain, its missing parts supplied by reference TRBV7-6 and TRBJ2-7, is GAGVSQSPRYKVTKRGQDVALRCDPISGHVSLYWYRQALGQGPEFLTYFNYEAQQDKSGLPNDRFSAERPEGSISTLTIQRTEQRDSAMYRCASSASGRGTEQYFGPGTRLTVT.

This sequence joins TRBV10-2 and TRBJ1-1; D call uncertain. The CDR3 length is 14 residues. V lost 3 bases, J lost 1 base, and 9 bases lay in between. CDR1 WSHSY and CDR2 SAAADI come from the germline V gene. CDR3 DNA: TGCGCCAGCAGTGAACAAGGAGGGAACACTGAAGCTTTCTTT. Translation: CASSEQGGNTEAFF.